Listed below are T cell receptor beta chains from one sample, sequenced in a study of identical twins. TCRdb reprocessed the 5' RACE reads via MiXCR and lists one record per CDR3 protein. This sample carries roughly 260,000 distinct CDR3 sequences, 6.5% to 9% of them seen once, and the ten largest clones take about 5.6%. These records were also assigned to another study, of yellow fever vaccine responses in identical twins.

Sequencing was done on a sample of CD8+ T cells sorted from blood. These receptors were obtained from a woman aged 18-29 years in good health. Each CDR3 is given with its conserved first and last residue. D genes are given only for firm matches. Expanded clones get a size class; other rows say once, few or many, or leave the size out.

V gene,D gene,CDR3 length,J gene,clone size,CDR3 DNA,CDR3 protein
TRBV12-3/TRBV12-4,TRBD2,14,TRBJ2-5,many,TGTGCCAGCAGTTCACTAGCGTTTAGCGAGACCCAGTACTTC,CASSSLAFSETQYF
TRBV4-2,.,16,TRBJ2-1,.,TGTGCCAGCAGCCAAGATGACAGCAGATCCTACAATGAGCAGTTCTTC,CASSQDDSRSYNEQFF
TRBV6-1,.,15,TRBJ2-5,.,TGTGCCAGCAGTCGCGACTCCGGGAACCAAGAGACCCAGTACTTC,CASSRDSGNQETQYF
TRBV4-1,TRBD1,17,TRBJ2-7,many,TGCGCCAGCAGCCGGAAACCTCAACAGGGGGGCCCCTACGAGCAGTACTTC,CASSRKPQQGGPYEQYF
TRBV7-6,TRBD2,16,TRBJ2-3,few,TGTGCCAGCAGCTTGGGGAGCGGGAGCCGAGCAGATACGCAGTATTTT,CASSLGSGSRADTQYF
TRBV7-9,.,16,TRBJ2-1,.,TGTGCCAGCGAGTCTCCTGCAGGGGCCAGTGTGAATGAGCAGTTCTTC,CASESPAGASVNEQFF
TRBV4-1,.,14,TRBJ2-1,many,TGCGCCAGCAGCCAAAATAGGGGGGCCAATGAGCAGTTCTTC,CASSQNRGANEQFF
TRBV12-3/TRBV12-4,.,13,TRBJ2-1,many,TGTGCCAGCAGTCCCACTACCGAGAATGAGCAGTTCTTC,CASSPTTENEQFF
TRBV9,TRBD1,18,TRBJ1-2,few,TGTGCCAGCAGCGTAGGCAGGGGGCCAGAAAGAAAGAACTATGGCTACACCTTC,CASSVGRGPERKNYGYTF
TRBV20-1,.,16,TRBJ2-3,few,TGCAGTGCTGCCCTTCCGGGACTCTGGGGCCCAGATACGCAGTATTTT,CSAALPGLWGPDTQYF
TRBV14,TRBD2,15,TRBJ2-1,.,TGTGCCAGCAGCCAGAGACTAGCGGGAGATCATGAGCAGTTCTTC,CASSQRLAGDHEQFF
TRBV27,TRBD2,19,TRBJ2-5,.,TGTGCCAGCAGTTCGCCCGGGACTAGCGGGATCGGTTACCAAGAGACCCAGTACTTC,CASSSPGTSGIGYQETQYF
TRBV7-6,TRBD1,13,TRBJ2-7,.,TGTGCCAGCAGCCGAGGGACAGGGTGGTGGCAGTACTTC,CASSRGTGWWQYF
TRBV10-3,.,16,TRBJ2-3,few,TGTGCCATCAGTGAGGGGTTTGGGACCAGCACAGATACGCAGTATTTT,CAISEGFGTSTDTQYF
TRBV6-8,.,17,TRBJ2-3,few,TGTGCCAGCAGTTACTTTGGACGAATCCCCGACCCAGATACGCAGTATTTT,CASSYFGRIPDPDTQYF
TRBV3-1,TRBD2,15,TRBJ2-1,.,TGTGTCAGCAGCCAAGCACTAGCGGGGGATGGTGAGCAGTTCTTC,CVSSQALAGDGEQFF
TRBV4-1,TRBD1,15,TRBJ2-7,many,TGCGCCAGCAGCCAAGGACCGACAGGGGGGTACGAGCAGTACTTC,CASSQGPTGGYEQYF
TRBV10-2,TRBD1,14,TRBJ1-6,many,TGCGCCAGCAGGGGGGACAGCGAGATTTCACCCCTCCACTTT,CASRGDSEISPLHF
TRBV28,TRBD2,14,TRBJ2-7,.,TGTGCCAGCAGCATACGACTAGCGGCCCTGGAGCAGTACTTC,CASSIRLAALEQYF
TRBV28,TRBD1,15,TRBJ2-7,few,TGTGCCAGCAGCCCCGGACAGGGGGGCGTCTACGAGCAGTACTTC,CASSPGQGGVYEQYF
TRBV27,TRBD1,17,TRBJ2-2,few,TGTGCCAGCAGTTCCCCAAGGACAGGGGGCTACACCGGGGAGCTGTTTTTT,CASSSPRTGGYTGELFF
TRBV3-1,.,12,TRBJ2-1,many,TGTGCCAGCAGCCTTCGGTGGGATGAGCAGTTCTTC,CASSLRWDEQFF
TRBV12-3/TRBV12-4,.,16,TRBJ2-7,few,TGTGCCAGCAGCCCGGTCGGGGGAGGGGGTATGGGCGAGCAGTACTTC,CASSPVGGGGMGEQYF
TRBV2,.,12,TRBJ2-7,.,TGTGCCAGCATAGGACCGGACTACGAGCAGTACTTC,CASIGPDYEQYF
TRBV29-1,TRBD2,15,TRBJ2-3,.,TGCAGCGTCGTTACGGGACTAGTCCCCCCAGATACGCAGTATTTT,CSVVTGLVPPDTQYF